Listed here is a single TCR beta chain. Its antigen is currently not known. Qualities for individual bases were not recorded, and no much larger clone is one base off. For the CD8 naive samples, CD45RO-negative cells were positively selected for CCR7, yielding a CD45RA+CCR7+ population from which TemRA cells were excluded. Donors were healthy HIV-negative adults with no recently reported acute infections or vaccinations. Only Caucasian adults living in Nashville, Tennessee, USA were represented among the donors. After blood collection by leukapheresis, PBMCs were isolated using Ficoll-Histopaque density gradient centrifugation and then cryopreserved in the vapor phase of liquid nitrogen. Analytical flow cytometry was used to check the purity and quantity of every magnetically sorted T cell population. Each sorted fraction had its genomic DNA isolated and then quantified by UV absorbance on a Nanodrop 2000c.

Using the deep immunoSEQ assay, TCR CDR3 regions were amplified from genomic DNA by multiplex PCR. Genomic DNA extracted from each cell subset was distributed evenly over all wells of several immunoSEQ 96-well plates, and each plate served as one replicate. For sorted subsets, each replicate PCR was loaded with approximately 0.2 ug genomic DNA, equivalent to about 30,000 T cell genomes. Purified libraries were measured with a Qubit 3.0 fluorometer, size-checked on a Bioanalyzer 2100, and measured again with the KAPA Library Quantification kit. Each immunoSEQ 96-well plate was sequenced on its own single-read 150-cycle Illumina NextSeq 550 flow cell. The paper's processing steps were these. The immunoSEQ output contained only junctional sequences without quality scores, so filtering could not match that applied to full-length reads. To assign V/J genes and CDR3, sequences were annotated against IMGT germline references using PyIR, a Python wrapper for IgBLAST v1.9. Reads with weak V/J assignments (E-value above 1e-6), missing CDR3, stop codons, out-of-frame junctions, or ambiguous translated residues were removed. V3J clonotypes were defined by identical inferred V gene, J gene, and CDR3 amino acid sequence. Percentage overlap between repertoires was computed as shared unique clonotypes divided by the size of the smaller repertoire. Repertoire richness was assessed with RTK rarefaction, the Chao1 estimator, and Recon v2.1 estimates of unobserved clonotypes. Generation probabilities for all TCRbeta clonotypes obtained by the gDNA method from a handful of donors were computed using OLGA. TCRdb mirrors the immuneACCESS table, restricted to in-frame sequences. Some clones are absent from its copies; in checked studies, under half trace to an unresolved V gene, and the reason for the others is unknown. Clone size and the V and J calls come from that table; the DNA yielded D and trimming. This sample gives around 650,000 clones in total; about 96% of them show up just once. Roughly 0.1% of the sample is in the top ten clones.

The data were taken from a study of shared clonotypes between healthy human individuals (TCRdb year 2020). As for the study more broadly: Two women and a few men aged 18 to 49 years were included in the cohort. For each donor, three plates each were used for CD4 naive and CD4 memory, two plates were used for CD8 naive, and one plate was used for CD8 memory. To estimate repertoire size and how much clonotypes are shared between individuals, the study performed deep sequencing of blood TCR repertoires from a handful of healthy adults. To increase sequencing depth and limit assay-specific biases, TCR repertoire library preparation and sequencing were carried out by different laboratories using diverse techniques. Leukapheresis yielded between about 0.94 and 9 billion PBMCs per donor. General conclusions and limits of the study: When a handful of donors were compared, the shared fraction of clonotypes was roughly 5% for naive CD4, around 4% for naive CD8, 2% to 2.5% for memory CD4, and around 0.37% for memory CD8. Pairwise subsampling indicated that sequencing depth was expected to affect the degree of clonotype sharing among donors. Compared with non-shared clonotypes, clonotypes shared by all four sorted-subset donors had higher generation probabilities. The genetic and exposure-history diversity represented was limited by the small number of donors. Larger estimated clonotype richness was generally found for naive subsets than for memory subsets. Incomplete sequencing was indicated by rarefaction of sorted-subset datasets, despite the large sequencing depth. Sampling was restricted to blood, and TCR repertoires in tissues likely differ from the TCR repertoires found in blood.

The germline V gene sets CDR1 to SQVTM and CDR2 to ANQGSEA. The CDR3 runs 13 amino acids, cysteine and phenylalanine included. Only the CDR3 portion is preserved as DNA: 39 bases, with reading frame beginning at the first base. Deletion took 6 bases off V and 4 bases off J, with a span of 15 bases between the germline ends. This TCR came from a woman in her 30s in good health. Sequencing was performed on naive CD8+ T cells sorted from blood. The meaning of the sample's cell subset or site label: CD45RA+CCR7+. This sequence uses TRBV29-1 and TRBJ2-5; confidence is insufficient to name the D gene. The DNA reads as follows: TGCAGCGTGGCGCCGATACCTCCAGAGACCCAGTACTTC. The translation is CSVAPIPPETQYF.